A single sample gave rise to the 12 T cell receptor beta chains below, sequenced in a study of cytomegalovirus exposure and HLA in healthy donors. With 60 Vbeta and 13 Jbeta primers, the PCR was carried out. Assay used: immunoSEQ multiplex PCR; TCRdb lists only in-frame clones, some missing. The sample has roughly 110,000 clones, about 84% seen once; the top ten hold about 2.3%. The specimen sequenced was PBMCs. Receptor source: a man aged 25 to 45 in good health and CMV-seronegative.

The gene calls are TRBV30 and TRBJ1-4, with 12 nucleotides matching TRBD1. Germline CDR1 GTSNPN, CDR2 SVGIG (reference sequence). The CDR3 sequence is 13 residues long. V shed 8 bases, J shed 8 bases, and the junction held 6 bases outside the gene matches. CDR3 DNA: TGTGCCGGTCGGGACAGGGGGCAGGAAAAACTGTTTTTT. Protein: CAGRDRGQEKLFF.

The sample holds one count of this clone. CDR3 sequence (DNA): TGCGCCAGCAGCCTCCGGGACATTGCCTACGAGCAGTACTTC. Amino acid sequence: CASSLRDIAYEQYF. The rearrangement links TRBV5-1 to TRBJ2-7; a possible D gene is TRBD1 (6 bases). The CDR3 runs to 14 residues. The germline CDR1 and CDR2 sequences are SGHRS and YFSETQ. V lost 4 bases, J lost 2 bases, and 13 bases lay in between.

The chain recombines TRBV7-9 with TRBJ2-5; 8 bases map to TRBD1. Germline CDR1 and CDR2: SEHNR and FQNEAQ (reference sequence). With 4 bases clipped from V and 4 bases from J, the junction kept 8 bases outside the gene matches. CDR3 length equals 15 residues. The CDR3 loop is CASSSTSDRGETQYF. The CDR3 coding sequence is TGTGCCAGCAGCTCCACTTCCGACAGGGGAGAGACCCAGTACTTC.

This chain joins TRBV18 and TRBJ2-3; a weak D match, TRBD2 (5 bases). The CDR3 has 15 residues. The germline CDR1 and CDR2 sequences are KGHSH and LQKENI. Trimming took off 1 base at V and 1 base at J, with 9 bases between the two ends. The CDR3 DNA sequence: TGTGCCAGCTCACCACTTAGCGCCCGCACAGATACGCAGTATTTT. This translates into CASSPLSARTDTQYF.

This chain links TRBV4-1 with TRBJ1-6, with D uncertain. Germline CDR1 is MGHRA and CDR2 is YSYEKL. CDR3 length equals 15 residues. V lost 4 bases and J 8 bases, leaving 15 bases between the germline ends. The CDR3 reads CASSLPPGGDSPLHF. For the CDR3, the DNA is TGCGCCAGCAGCCTACCACCGGGCGGGGATTCACCCCTCCACTTT.

The chain couples TRBV13 to TRBJ1-2; D may be TRBD1 (6 bases). Trimming stripped 5 bases from V and 4 bases from J, with 11 bases between. CDR1 is PRHDT and CDR2 is FYEKMQ in the germline V gene (reference sequence). CDR3 length: 13 amino acids. The CDR3 DNA reads TGTGCCAGCAGCAACAGGGAGAGCTATGGCTACACCTTC. Its protein is CASSNRESYGYTF.

The chain links TRBV19 to TRBJ2-7; possibly TRBD1 for D (5 bases). This CDR3 is built from 11 residues. The germline CDR1 and CDR2 sequences are LNHDA and SQIVND (reference sequence). Trimming stripped 6 bases from V and 3 bases from J, with 6 bases between. The CDR3 reads CASSDSYEQYF. The CDR3, as DNA: TGTGCCAGTAGCGACAGCTACGAGCAGTACTTC.

The CDR3 nucleotides are TGTGCCAGCAGTGACCCCCGACAGAGCTCCTACGAGCAGTACTTC. Translated, it gives CASSDPRQSSYEQYF. V and J are TRBV25-1 and TRBJ2-7; a possible D gene is TRBD1 (5 bases). Germline values: CDR1 MGHDK, CDR2 SYGVNS. This CDR3 contains 15 residues. The V end lost 3 bases, the J end lost 0 bases, and 12 bases lay between the germline ends.

The chain recombines TRBV30 with TRBJ2-5; D possibly corresponds to TRBD1 (5 bases). CDR1 GTSNPN and CDR2 SVGIG come from the germline V gene (reference sequence). V was trimmed by 2 bases and J by 5 bases, leaving 15 bases between them. This CDR3 contains 14 residues. CDR3 nucleotide sequence: TGTGCCTGGAGTCCCGGCAGGGTGTTGGAGACCCAGTACTTC. Translation: CAWSPGRVLETQYF.

The chain has TRBV5-5 and TRBJ2-7, with TRBD2 as a possible D gene (6 bases). Germline lookup yields CDR1 SGHKS and CDR2 YYEKEE (reference sequence). Trimming pared 4 bases from V and 2 bases from J, leaving 7 bases between. The CDR3 is made up of 12 amino acids. Here the CDR3 DNA reads TGTGCCAGCAGCCCGGGGGCCTACGAGCAGTACTTC. This gives the protein CASSPGAYEQYF.

The chain is built from TRBV19 and TRBJ1-5, with TRBD1 matching 8 bases. The CDR3 is 14 residues long. Germline V gene data show CDR1 as LNHDA and CDR2 as SQIVND (reference sequence). The J segment lost 1 base and the V segment lost 7 bases, leaving 3 bases of the junction unmatched. CDR3 in amino acids: CASTGDRSNQPQHF. For the CDR3, the DNA is TGTGCCAGTACCGGGGACAGGAGCAATCAGCCCCAGCATTTT.

J is TRBJ1-2 and V is TRBV2; 8 nucleotides align to TRBD1. This CDR3 has 13 amino acids. V was clipped by 8 bases and J by 6 bases; unmatched bases: 8. CDR1 and CDR2 (germline): SNHLY, FYNNEI. The CDR3 coding sequence is TGTGCCAGCGGCAGGGGGCGCCGGGATGGCTACACCTTC. This gives the protein CASGRGRRDGYTF.